One TCR beta chain is described in this entry. What it recognizes is unknown. This CDR3 contains 14 residues. Germline V gene data show CDR1 as SGHRS and CDR2 as YFSETQ. V shed 2 bases and J shed 5 bases, with 13 bases lying between them. Use of 60 Vbeta and 13 Jbeta primers characterized the PCR. Assay used: immunoSEQ multiplex PCR; TCRdb lists only in-frame clones, some missing. The repertoire consists of some 170,000 clones, with around 88% occurring once and the leading ten covering 0.7% to 1%. The donors, nominally healthy at sampling, likely had unrecorded immune exposures. This sample was included in a study of cytomegalovirus exposure and HLA in healthy donors. Whole-study findings and limits: There were a few CMV-associated chains whose specificity for CMV antigens was confirmed in vitro. Reports indicate that TCR beta sequences accurately predicted the HLA-A and HLA-B alleles of most subjects.

The material sequenced was PBMCs. The receptor comes from a woman in her twenties or thirties in good health and CMV-seronegative. The rearrangement links TRBV5-1 to TRBJ1-1; weak D call: TRBD1 (6 bases). The CDR3 reads CASSLTGRGTEAFF. The CDR3 DNA reads TGCGCCAGCAGCTTAACCGGGAGGGGGACTGAAGCTTTCTTT.